This T cell receptor beta chain appears in the sequencing data of a study of identical twins. Study-wide findings and caveats: Those out-of-frame alpha sequences shared by twins showed an excess of low generation probability. Fewer insertions marked abundant cord blood beta clonotypes; young adult naive trended weakly, memory not at all.

There are 15 residues in the CDR3. Losses at the gene ends were 5 bases for V and 0 bases for J; bases not matched to a gene: 4. Germline CDR1 MDHEN, CDR2 SYDVKM. This clonotype was counted only a few times. Its antigen remains unidentified. Healthy Caucasian individuals made up all the donors. TCRdb reprocessed the 5' RACE reads with MiXCR, giving one entry per CDR3 protein. This table holds about 340,000 distinct CDR3 sequences, about 12% found once. This same sample was also part of a study on yellow fever vaccine responses in identical twins.

The chain couples TRBV28 to TRBJ2-3, with TRBD2 matching 8 bases. This sequence originates from a woman aged 18-29 years in good health. The specimen sequenced was CD8+ T cells sorted from blood. CDR3 in DNA: TGTGCCAGCAGTCGACTAGCGTCTAGCACAGATACGCAGTATTTT. This gives the protein CASSRLASSTDTQYF.